This passage covers 21 T cell receptor beta chains from one sample sequenced in a study of T cells in Graves' hyperthyroidism and ophthalmopathy. The source material, RNA transcripts, was used to amplify TCR beta CDR3 regions. The HTBI primer set was used in a first-round RT-PCR of the TCR CDR3. TCRdb fed the multiplex PCR reads into MiXCR, producing one record per CDR3 protein. Among over 450,000 distinct CDR3 sequences listed, 17% were seen once. Sample: blood. The receptors derive from a woman between 18 and 29 years old with Graves' ophthalmopathy.

This clonotype was picked up many times. V and J are TRBV28 and TRBJ2-3; D is unclear. V was shortened by 2 bases and J by 9 bases, with 15 bases between the two germline ends. This CDR3 contains 14 residues. CDR1 MDHEN and CDR2 SYDVKM come from the germline V gene. This CDR3 reads CASSLIPRSRTQYF. Written as DNA, the CDR3 is TGTGCCAGCAGTTTAATCCCCAGGTCGAGAACGCAGTATTTT.

This rearrangement joins TRBV19 to TRBJ2-1, with a weak D call TRBD1 (6 bases). Deletions cut 0 bases from V and 6 bases from J, with 6 bases between. Germline CDR1 and CDR2: LNHDA and SQIVND (reference sequence). This CDR3 has 13 residues. CDR3 sequence reads: CASSIEGGNEQFF. The CDR3 DNA follows: TGTGCCAGTAGTATAGAAGGGGGCAATGAGCAGTTCTTC.

This clonotype was detected many times. The CDR3, as DNA: TGTGCCAGCAGCCCAGTGCAGGGCAGCTCCTACGAGCAGTACTTC. It yields the protein CASSPVQGSSYEQYF. V usage is TRBV5-6 and J usage is TRBJ2-7, with D possibly matching TRBD1 (5 bases). The CDR3 has 15 amino acids. The germline V and J ends were trimmed by 4 bases and 0 bases, with 14 bases remaining between them. Germline CDR1 is SGHDT and CDR2 is YYEEEE. Using reference TRBV5-6 and TRBJ2-7 for the parts outside the CDR3, the full variable domain is DAGVTQSPTHLIKTRGQQVTLRCSPKSGHDTVSWYQQALGQGPQFIFQYYEEEERQRGNFPDRFSGHQFPNYSSELNVNALLLGDSALYLCASSPVQGSSYEQYFGPGTRLTVT.

The chain combines TRBV7-9 with TRBJ1-1; D is undetermined. Trimming stripped 2 bases from V and 3 bases from J, with 10 bases between. CDR3 length equals 14 residues. Germline assignment: CDR1 SEHNR and CDR2 FQNEAQ (reference sequence). The DNA of the CDR3 is TGTGCCAGCAGCTTACGGGATTGGGACACTGAAGCTTTCTTT. It encodes CASSLRDWDTEAFF.

This clonotype has at least ten counts. The chain combines TRBV3-1 with TRBJ1-2; no reliable D call. Germline values: CDR1 LGHDT, CDR2 YNNKEL (reference sequence). There are 13 residues in the CDR3. V was trimmed by 4 bases and J by 8 bases, leaving 14 bases between them. CDR3 nucleotide sequence: TGTGCCAGCAGCCGGAACTCTGGGGTAGGCTACACCTTC. As protein: CASSRNSGVGYTF.

This clonotype was observed many times. The chain is built from TRBV20-1 and TRBJ2-1; 10 positions match TRBD2. Germline V gene data show CDR1 as DFQATT and CDR2 as SNEGSKA (reference sequence). V lost 2 bases and J lost 5; bases outside the gene matches: 6. The CDR3 has 15 amino acids. The CDR3 sequence is CSARSGTSAHNEQFF. The CDR3 DNA is TGCAGTGCTAGAAGCGGGACTAGCGCTCACAATGAGCAGTTCTTC.

This clonotype turned up a few times. The genes are TRBV6-4 and TRBJ2-1; TRBD2 aligns across 16 bases. The CDR3 has 17 residues. From germline, CDR1 is MRHNA and CDR2 SNTAGT. After removal of 5 bases from V and 9 bases from J, the junction contained 10 bases not matched to a gene. CDR3 coding DNA: TGTGCCAGCAGTCCCGGGACTAGCGGGAGGGCCTTTGGTGAGCAGTTCTTC. Translation: CASSPGTSGRAFGEQFF.

This chain connects TRBV7-2 to TRBJ2-1; possibly TRBD2 for D (5 bases). The CDR3 covers 19 residues. V gave up 0 bases and J gave up 0 bases, with 18 bases separating them. CDR1 and CDR2 (germline): SGHTA, FQGNSA. CDR3 sequence: CASSLARGLLQISYNEQFF. CDR3 sequence (DNA): TGTGCCAGCAGCTTAGCCCGCGGGCTCCTACAGATCTCCTACAATGAGCAGTTCTTC.

This clonotype showed up just a few times. The chain combines TRBV9 with TRBJ1-4; unclear D gene. The CDR3 covers 13 residues. Germline V gene lookup returns CDR1 SGDLS and CDR2 YYNGEE. The V end was cut by 0 bases, the J end by 5 bases, with 5 bases between. The CDR3 loop reads CASSVGGNEKLFF. The CDR3 DNA sequence: TGTGCCAGCAGCGTAGGAGGAAATGAAAAACTGTTTTTT.

This clonotype was recorded at least ten times. This sequence joins TRBV10-3 and TRBJ1-2; 7 positions match TRBD1. This CDR3 is 12 amino acids long. CDR1 and CDR2 (germline): ENHRY, SYGVKD. With V trimmed by 6 bases and J by 7 bases, 5 bases remained unmatched. CDR3 protein: CAIRGQPGGYTF. CDR3 coding DNA: TGTGCCATCAGGGGACAGCCCGGTGGCTACACCTTC.

This clonotype was detected many times. The gene calls are TRBV18 and TRBJ2-5, with D perhaps matching TRBD1 (5 bases). Trimming removed 2 bases at V and 2 bases at J, with 9 bases between. Germline CDR1 reads KGHSH; CDR2 reads LQKENI. This CDR3 spans 14 amino acids. The CDR3, as DNA: TGTGCCAGCTCACCAACAGGCGAACAAGAGACCCAGTACTTC. Translated: CASSPTGEQETQYF.

This clonotype has ten or more counts. The chain joins TRBV7-2 to TRBJ2-5; 8 nucleotides line up with TRBD2. V trimming: 4 bases; J trimming: 5 bases; junction bases outside the gene matches: 9. Germline V lookup: CDR1 SGHTA, CDR2 FQGNSA. The CDR3 is 15 amino acids. The CDR3: CASSSTSGSGETQYF. DNA for the CDR3: TGTGCCAGCAGCTCTACTAGCGGATCAGGGGAGACCCAGTACTTC.

Many counts were recorded for this clonotype. The rearrangement links TRBV7-2 to TRBJ2-1; no clear D. The CDR3 spans 13 residues. Between the trimmed V and J ends, which lost 7 bases and 0 bases, there was a span of 7 bases. Looked up from germline, CDR1 is SGHTA and CDR2 is FQGNSA. CDR3 sequence reads: CASTQSSYNEQFF. CDR3 nucleotides: TGTGCCAGCACCCAGAGCTCCTACAATGAGCAGTTCTTC.

The chain carries TRBV4-1 and TRBJ2-2; TRBD2 matches at 9 bases. V dropped 2 bases and J dropped 3; count of bases not matched to a gene: 7. The length of the CDR3 is 17 residues. The germline V gene has CDR1 MGHRA and CDR2 YSYEKL. Written as DNA, the CDR3 is TGCGCCAGCAGCCAACCCCGGACTAGCGAAGACACCGGGGAGCTGTTTTTT. Protein: CASSQPRTSEDTGELFF.

The chain carries TRBV20-1 and TRBJ1-4, with a tentative D call TRBD1 (6 bases). The CDR3 is 13 residues long. The germline V and J ends were trimmed by 6 bases and 5 bases, with 13 bases remaining between them. Germline V lookup: CDR1 DFQATT, CDR2 SNEGSKA (reference sequence). The CDR3 bases are TGCAGTGCATCGGACAGAGTAAATGAAAAACTGTTTTTT. Its protein is CSASDRVNEKLFF.

This clonotype was seen a handful of times. This chain uses TRBV7-9 with TRBJ2-5; 9 bases are shared with TRBD1. The trim removed 2 bases at V and 6 bases at J, leaving 10 bases unmatched. Germline assignment: CDR1 SEHNR and CDR2 FQNEAQ (reference sequence). The CDR3 runs 16 residues. CDR3 bases: TGTGCCAGCAGCTTACCTACAGGGGGCGCGGGCCAGACCCAGTACTTC. Translating gives CASSLPTGGAGQTQYF.

This clonotype showed up just a few times. The rearrangement uses TRBV29-1 and TRBJ1-1, with 7 bases lining up with TRBD1. The CDR3 contains 14 residues. The J segment lost 2 bases and the V segment lost 5 bases, leaving 8 bases of the junction unmatched. CDR1 and CDR2 from the germline V gene are SQVTM and ANQGSEA. The CDR3 spells CSVLYDRVNTEAFF. CDR3 nucleotides: TGCAGCGTTCTCTATGACAGGGTTAACACTGAAGCTTTCTTT.

There are a few counts of this clonotype. V usage is TRBV6-5 and J usage is TRBJ1-4, with D possibly matching TRBD1 (5 bases). V was clipped by 4 bases and J by 6 bases, with 9 bases between them. The germline V gene encodes CDR1 MNHEY and CDR2 SVGAGI. The CDR3 length is 13 residues. CDR3 bases: TGTGCCAGCAGTTCGGGGGGGGATGAAAAACTGTTTTTT. As protein: CASSSGGDEKLFF.

The V call is TRBV9, the J call TRBJ1-2; D call uncertain. Germline V lookup: CDR1 SGDLS, CDR2 YYNGEE. V lost 5 bases and J lost 13, with 18 bases in between. The CDR3 has 12 residues. The CDR3 loop reads CASSVTGRLITF. DNA for the CDR3: TGTGCCAGCAGTGTGACTGGGCGCTTGATCACCTTC.

There are many counts of this clonotype. The chain links TRBV7-9 to TRBJ1-1; D call uncertain. The CDR3 has 14 amino acids. The ends were cut back, 2 bases at V and 7 bases at J, with 14 bases in the middle. Per the germline V gene, CDR1 is SEHNR and CDR2 is FQNEAQ (reference sequence). For the CDR3, the DNA is TGTGCCAGCAGCTTATCGAGGAAGGGAGGTGAAGCTTTCTTT. It translates to CASSLSRKGGEAFF.

This clonotype occurred many times. The chain uses TRBV6-1 and TRBJ1-4, with 8 positions matching TRBD1. Germline V lookup: CDR1 MNHNS, CDR2 SASEGT. With V trimmed by 7 bases and J by 6 bases, 10 bases remained unmatched. The CDR3 loop spans 15 amino acids. This CDR3 reads CASKGSTGADEKLFF. CDR3 nucleotides: TGTGCCAGCAAGGGGTCGACAGGGGCGGATGAAAAACTGTTTTTT.